The 20 T cell receptor beta chains given below trace back to one sample, sequenced in a study of T and B cells in COVID-19 patients. BIOMED2 TRB-A/B primer pools were used in multiplex TRB PCR. TCRdb analysed the multiplex PCR reads with MiXCR anew, one entry per CDR3 protein. The table has about 8,000 distinct CDR3 sequences, under 30% seen once. Each TRB amplification used roughly 250-550 ng of genomic DNA from blood. Material for sequencing was blood. Receptors originate from a human donor who had recovered from COVID-19.

A single count supports this clonotype. The chain has TRBV10-1 and TRBJ1-6; 7 bases agree with TRBD1. V was clipped by 4 bases and J by 6 bases; unmatched bases: 3. Germline V lookup: CDR1 WNHNN, CDR2 SYGVQD (reference sequence). The CDR3 length is 14 residues. The CDR3: CASSGDRPNSPLHF. The CDR3 DNA reads as TGCGCCAGCAGTGGGGACAGACCTAATTCACCCCTCCACTTT.

The sample holds a few counts of this clonotype. The chain joins TRBV4-2 to TRBJ2-5; the D gene is possibly TRBD2 (7 bases). The CDR3 consists of 14 residues. V was pared by 4 bases and J by 5 bases, with 14 bases between. Germline V gene lookup returns CDR1 LGHNA and CDR2 YNFKEQ. CDR3 amino acids: CASSLFPGGETQYF. CDR3 nucleotide sequence: TGTGCCAGCAGCCTATTTCCGGGGGGCGAGACCCAGTACTTC.

The rearrangement links TRBV10-3 to TRBJ1-4; D is possibly TRBD1 (5 bases). Deletions cut 4 bases from V and 1 base from J, with 10 bases between. The length of the CDR3 is 15 residues. Germline values: CDR1 ENHRY, CDR2 SYGVKD. The CDR3 DNA reads as TGTGCCATCAGTGCAGGGACGCAAACTAATGAAAAACTGTTTTTT. It specifies CAISAGTQTNEKLFF.

Sample share makes this clonotype medium-sized. The J gene is TRBJ1-5, the V gene TRBV6-6, with 7 bases matching TRBD1. This CDR3 spans 16 amino acids. Germline CDR1 MNHNY, CDR2 SVGAGI (reference sequence). V lost 8 bases and J lost 1; bases outside the gene matches: 11. DNA of the CDR3: TGTGCCAGCGAGTTTGGAGGGGGCAGGAGCAATCAGCCCCAGCATTTT. Residues: CASEFGGGRSNQPQHF.

This chain connects TRBV10-3 to TRBJ2-5; 7 bases agree with TRBD2. This CDR3 contains 14 residues. V was clipped by 4 bases and J by 2 bases; unmatched bases: 4. Germline V gene sequence: CDR1 ENHRY, CDR2 SYGVKD. CDR3: CAISAGGVQETQYF. Written as DNA, the CDR3 is TGTGCCATCAGTGCGGGGGGAGTTCAAGAGACCCAGTACTTC.

CDR3: CASSSGQGYEQYV. The CDR3, as DNA: TGCGCCAGCAGCTCAGGACAGGGGTACGAGCAGTACGTC. The chain couples TRBV5-1 to TRBJ2-7; 9 bases line up with TRBD1. The CDR3 is 13 amino acids. J gave up 4 bases and V 3 bases, and 2 bases lay outside the gene matches. The germline V gene encodes CDR1 SGHRS and CDR2 YFSETQ.

The V and J genes are TRBV7-2 and TRBJ1-2, with 7 bases aligning to TRBD1. The CDR3 extends over 15 amino acids. The V segment lost 5 bases and the J segment 7 bases; nucleotides outside the gene matches: 13. The germline gives CDR1 SGHTA, CDR2 FQGNSA. CDR3 sequence (DNA): TGTGCCAGCAGCCCCCCAGGGGGAGGGGGCTCTGGCTACACCTTC. It encodes CASSPPGGGGSGYTF.

By share of the sample, this clonotype is medium-sized (0.01 to 0.1%). The gene calls are TRBV5-4 and TRBJ1-3, with unresolved D. Germline V gene lookup returns CDR1 SGHNT and CDR2 YYREEE (reference sequence). Trimming removed 2 bases at V and 1 base at J, with 10 bases between. There are 15 residues in the CDR3. This chain's CDR3 is CASSLSVESGNTIYF. The CDR3 nucleotides read TGTGCCAGCAGCTTAAGCGTCGAATCTGGAAACACCATATATTTT.

This clonotype is medium-sized (0.01 to 0.1%). The V gene is TRBV5-6, the J gene TRBJ1-6; TRBD1 matches at 7 bases. The CDR3 spans 16 residues. Germline CDR1 SGHDT, CDR2 YYEEEE. Trimming cost V 1 base and J 6 bases; bases outside gene matches: 7. Here the CDR3 reads CASSLWGTVTNSPLHF. CDR3 in DNA: TGTGCCAGCAGCTTGTGGGGGACAGTGACTAATTCACCCCTCCACTTT.

This clonotype is termed medium-sized (0.01 to 0.1%). The chain joins TRBV19 to TRBJ2-7; 9 positions agree with TRBD1. Trimming removed 3 bases from V and 2 bases from J; junction bases left unmatched: 2. Germline V CDR1 and CDR2: LNHDA, SQIVND (reference sequence). The CDR3 runs to 14 residues. The CDR3 DNA reads as TGTGCCAGTAGTATGACAGGGGGAACCTACGAGCAGTACGTC. Its protein product is CASSMTGGTYEQYV.

The chain links TRBV20-1 to TRBJ2-3; 8 bases line up with TRBD2. The CDR3 sequence is 16 residues long. V shed 3 bases and J 2 bases; nucleotides not matched to a gene: 10. Germline V gives CDR1 DFQATT, CDR2 SNEGSKA (reference sequence). CDR3 nucleotides: TGCAGTGCTAGCCCGATCGCGGGGGGCGTCACAGATACGCAGTATTTT. This gives the protein CSASPIAGGVTDTQYF.

This clonotype is labeled medium-sized. The chain has TRBV6-2 or TRBV6-3 and TRBJ2-7; 7 nucleotides line up with TRBD1. The J segment lost 2 bases and the V segment lost 6 bases, leaving 10 bases of the junction unmatched. Germline-derived CDR1 and CDR2 are MNHEY and SVGEGT. The CDR3 covers 15 residues. The CDR3 coding sequence is TGTGCCAGCAGACCGGACAGGTTAGAGACCTACGAGCAGTACTTC. This encodes CASRPDRLETYEQYF.

This clonotype rates as medium-sized. The chain is built from TRBV19 and TRBJ1-1; D is undetermined. This CDR3 is 14 amino acids long. Trimming cost V 2 bases and J 1 base, with 8 bases left between them. Germline CDR1 reads LNHDA; CDR2 reads SQIVND (reference sequence). The CDR3 nucleotides are TGTGCCAGTAGTATATATAAGGGGAACACTGAAGCTTTCTTT. This encodes CASSIYKGNTEAFF.

This clonotype counts as medium-sized. The chain carries TRBV27 and TRBJ2-7; D is possibly TRBD1 (6 bases). V was trimmed by 5 bases and J by 2 bases, leaving 13 bases between them. Germline CDR1 MNHEY, CDR2 SMNVEV (reference sequence). The CDR3 runs 14 residues. The CDR3 DNA follows: TGTGCCAGCAGTCCAGCGGACAGAACCTACGAGCAGTACGTC. Its protein is CASSPADRTYEQYV.

V usage is TRBV5-4 and J usage is TRBJ1-6; 9 bases agree with TRBD1. The CDR3 contains 14 residues. Germline CDR1 is SGHNT and CDR2 is YYREEE (reference sequence). Trimming took 4 bases from V and 10 from J; bases not matched to a gene: 6. CDR3 region: CASSIRQGDSPLHF. Written as DNA, the CDR3 is TGTGCCAGCAGCATACGACAGGGGGACTCACCCCTCCACTTT.

This chain joins TRBV20-1 and TRBJ2-1; 13 bases fit TRBD2. Germline CDR1 is DFQATT and CDR2 is SNEGSKA (reference sequence). The CDR3 loop spans 14 amino acids. J lost 4 bases, V lost 3 bases, and 0 bases had no gene match. CDR3 in amino acids: CSARTSGGYNEQFF. CDR3 bases: TGCAGTGCTAGGACTAGCGGGGGGTACAATGAGCAGTTCTTC.

A few counts support this clonotype. This chain connects TRBV24-1 to TRBJ2-2; D possibly corresponds to TRBD2 (6 bases). Trimming took off 4 bases at V and 5 bases at J, with 16 bases between the two ends. CDR3 size: 16 residues. The germline gives CDR1 KGHDR, CDR2 SFDVKD. CDR3 protein: CATSDRRSGRTGELFF. CDR3 bases: TGTGCCACCAGTGACCGCAGGAGTGGGAGGACCGGGGAGCTGTTTTTT.

This clonotype was counted at least ten times. J is TRBJ2-4 and V is TRBV27; D is perhaps TRBD1 (5 bases). This CDR3 region has 15 residues. The V gene's germline CDR1 is MNHEY and CDR2 SMNVEV (reference sequence). V gave up 2 bases and J gave up 0 bases, with 8 bases separating them. CDR3 sequence (DNA): TGTGCCAGCAGTTTAAGGGGATCAGCCAAAAACATTCAGTACTTC. This sequence encodes CASSLRGSAKNIQYF.

As for this clonotype: A clone one base away is much larger, so this may be a read error. The CDR3 DNA follows: TGTGCCTGGAGTGTACGCCCAGATACGCAGTATTTT. Translated, it gives CAWSVRPDTQYF. This rearrangement joins TRBV30 to TRBJ2-3; D is ambiguous. This CDR3 region has 12 residues. Germline V lookup: CDR1 GTSNPN, CDR2 SVGIG (reference sequence). The V and J ends lost 0 bases and 4 bases respectively, with 5 bases between them.

This clonotype is judged medium-sized. This chain links TRBV18 with TRBJ1-4; 8 bases align to TRBD1. CDR3 length: 18 residues. Losses at the gene ends were 3 bases for V and 2 bases for J; bases not matched to a gene: 11. CDR1 is KGHSH, CDR2 LQKENI, per germline. In DNA, the CDR3 is TGTGCCAGCTCACCGTCCAGCAGGGGGCAAACGACTAATGAAAAACTGTTTTTT. It codes for CASSPSSRGQTTNEKLFF.